The 5 T cell receptor beta chains presented below share a single source sample, sequenced in a study of T cells in Graves' hyperthyroidism and ophthalmopathy. Researchers took RNA transcripts and amplified the TCR beta CDR3 regions from them. When the TCR CDR3 underwent first-round RT-PCR, the HTBI primer set was used. TCRdb reprocessed the multiplex PCR reads with MiXCR, giving one entry per CDR3 protein. Here the sample spans over 700,000 distinct CDR3 sequences, 18% being singletons. The specimen sequenced was blood. Source of these receptors: a woman between 50 and 59 years old with Graves' hyperthyroidism that later progressed to Graves' ophthalmopathy.

This clonotype came up a few times. This chain uses TRBV6-1 with TRBJ1-2, with 11 positions matching TRBD1. V lost 7 bases and J lost 3; bases outside the gene matches: 7. This CDR3 is 15 amino acids long. Germline loops: CDR1 MNHNS, CDR2 SASEGT. The DNA of the CDR3 is TGTGCCAGCACCGGCCGGGGACAGGGGGACTATGGCTACACCTTC. It yields the protein CASTGRGQGDYGYTF.

With regard to this clonotype: A much larger clonotype is one base distant, so this may be a read error. The V gene is TRBV27, the J gene TRBJ1-1; no clear D. Looked up from germline, CDR1 is MNHEY and CDR2 is SMNVEV (reference sequence). CDR3 length: 14 amino acids. The CDR3 DNA reads TGTGCCAGCAGTTTATCGGGCCCGAACACTGAAACTTTCTTT. Its protein is CASSLSGPNTETFF.

This clonotype was seen many times. This chain uses TRBV18 with TRBJ1-2, with TRBD1 matching over 7 bases. The germline V gene has CDR1 KGHSH and CDR2 LQKENI. Trimming took 6 bases from V and 0 from J; bases not matched to a gene: 7. The CDR3 contains 15 residues. CDR3 amino acids: CASSQGDSSNYGYTF. As DNA, the CDR3 is TGTGCCAGCTCTCAAGGGGACAGCTCTAACTATGGCTACACCTTC.

This clonotype has ten or more counts. The rearrangement links TRBV7-2 to TRBJ1-2; possible D gene TRBD1, 6 bases. The V gene lost 2 bases and the J gene lost 5 bases, with 18 bases spanning the gap. The CDR3 is 16 amino acids. Looked up from germline, CDR1 is SGHTA and CDR2 is FQGNSA. For the CDR3, the DNA is TGTGCCAGCAGCTTAAGTTCGGCCCGAGGGGGATATGGCTACACCTTC. Amino acids: CASSLSSARGGYGYTF.

The chain links TRBV9 to TRBJ1-1, with TRBD1 matching 7 bases. The junction had 6 bases not matched to a gene; V was cut back by 4 bases and J by 6 bases. Germline V lookup: CDR1 SGDLS, CDR2 YYNGEE. The CDR3 is 13 amino acids. CDR3 amino acids: CASSTGQVSEAFF. The CDR3 coding sequence is TGTGCCAGCAGCACCGGACAGGTATCTGAAGCTTTCTTT.